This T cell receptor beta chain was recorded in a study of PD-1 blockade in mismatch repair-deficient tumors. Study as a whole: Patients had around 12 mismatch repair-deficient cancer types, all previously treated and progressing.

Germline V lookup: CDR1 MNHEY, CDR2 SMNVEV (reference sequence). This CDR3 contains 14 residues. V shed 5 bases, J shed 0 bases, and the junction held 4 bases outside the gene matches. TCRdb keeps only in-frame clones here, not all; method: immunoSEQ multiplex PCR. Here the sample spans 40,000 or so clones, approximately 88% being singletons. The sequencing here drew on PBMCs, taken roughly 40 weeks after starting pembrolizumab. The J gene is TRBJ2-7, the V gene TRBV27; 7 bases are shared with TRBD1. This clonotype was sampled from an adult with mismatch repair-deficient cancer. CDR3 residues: CASSLRQGSYEQYF. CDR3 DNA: TGTGCCAGCAGTCTCAGACAGGGCTCCTACGAGCAGTACTTC.